This T cell receptor beta chain originates from a study of T-cell memory formation after mild COVID-19. The study, taken as a whole, reports: A balance of CD4 and CD8 characterized clones contracting day 15 to 85, whereas later expanders leaned CD4+. The finding that pre-infection memory included some responding clones suggested that cross-reactive memory joined.

The authors produced TCR alpha and TCR beta cDNA libraries with sample barcodes and UMIs by 5'RACE using constant-segment primers. Each CDR3 protein is one row after TCRdb ran MiXCR on the 5' RACE reads. The repertoire holds 190,000 or so distinct CDR3 sequences, with 20% to 25% as singletons. As concerns this clonotype: Its antigen remains unidentified.

Looked up from germline, CDR1 is ENHRY and CDR2 is SYGVKD. The CDR3 is made up of 14 amino acids. V lost 0 bases, J lost 6 bases, and 9 bases lay in between. The receptor comes from an adult woman who had mild COVID-19 (a few samples of this study predate the infection). Cell type and time point are not known. The chain couples TRBV10-3 to TRBJ2-1; no definite D call. What was sequenced was PBMCs or a T cell subset sorted from them (not recorded which). DNA for the CDR3: TGTGCCATCAGTGAGTCGGGCGGCGGCAATGAGCAGTTCTTC. Encoded protein: CAISESGGGNEQFF.